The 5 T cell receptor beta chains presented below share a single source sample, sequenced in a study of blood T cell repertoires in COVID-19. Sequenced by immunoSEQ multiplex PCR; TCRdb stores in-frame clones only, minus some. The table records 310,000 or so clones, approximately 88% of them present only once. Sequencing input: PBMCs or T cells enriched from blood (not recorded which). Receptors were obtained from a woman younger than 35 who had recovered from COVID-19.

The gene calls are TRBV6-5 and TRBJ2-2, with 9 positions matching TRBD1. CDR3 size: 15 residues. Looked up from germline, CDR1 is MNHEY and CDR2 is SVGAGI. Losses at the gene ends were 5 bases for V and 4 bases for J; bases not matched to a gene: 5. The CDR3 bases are TGTGCCAGCAGTCGGACAGGGGAGGTCACCGGGGAGCTGTTTTTT. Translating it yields CASSRTGEVTGELFF.

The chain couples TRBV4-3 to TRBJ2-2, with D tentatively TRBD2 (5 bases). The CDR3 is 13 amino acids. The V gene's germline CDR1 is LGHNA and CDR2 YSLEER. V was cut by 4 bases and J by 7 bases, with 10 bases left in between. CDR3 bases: TGCGCCAGCAGCCCCCTCCGGGACGGGGAGCTGTTTTTT. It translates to CASSPLRDGELFF.

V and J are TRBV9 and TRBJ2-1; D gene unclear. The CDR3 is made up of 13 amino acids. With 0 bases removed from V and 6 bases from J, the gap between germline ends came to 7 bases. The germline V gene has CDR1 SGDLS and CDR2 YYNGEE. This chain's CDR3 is CASSVVGANEQFF. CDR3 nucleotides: TGTGCCAGCAGCGTAGTAGGAGCCAATGAGCAGTTCTTC. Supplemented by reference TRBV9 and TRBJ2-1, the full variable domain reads DSGVTQTPKHLITATGQRVTLRCSPRSGDLSVYWYQQSLDQGLQFLIQYYNGEERAKGNILERFSAQQFPDLHSELNLSSLELGDSALYFCASSVVGANEQFFGPGTRLTVL.

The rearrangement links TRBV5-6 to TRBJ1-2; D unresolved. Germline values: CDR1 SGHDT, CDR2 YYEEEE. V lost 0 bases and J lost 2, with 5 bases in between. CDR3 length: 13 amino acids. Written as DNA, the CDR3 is TGTGCCAGCAGCTTGGACATGAACTATGGCTACACCTTC. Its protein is CASSLDMNYGYTF.

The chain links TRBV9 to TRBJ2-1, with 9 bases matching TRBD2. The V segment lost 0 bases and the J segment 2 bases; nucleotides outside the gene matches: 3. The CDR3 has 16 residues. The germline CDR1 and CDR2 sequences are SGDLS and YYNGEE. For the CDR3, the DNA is TGTGCCAGCAGCGTAGACGCGGGAGGGCCCTACAATGAGCAGTTCTTC. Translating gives CASSVDAGGPYNEQFF.